The 32 T cell receptor beta chains in this list originate from one sample, sequenced in a study of CD8+CD57+ T cells in acquired aplastic anemia. It was patients with CD8+CD57+ cell expansion by flow cytometry who were chosen for sequencing. TCR beta VDJ and CDR3 were profiled, and genomic DNA was the template. TCRdb re-derived calls from the reads in MiXCR, one entry per CDR3 protein. The sample has some 120,000 distinct CDR3 sequences; almost 40% are singletons. Sequenced material: sorted CD4+, CD8+, or CD8+CD57+ T cells (not recorded which) from PBMCs. All receptors come from a human donor with aplastic anemia.

This rearrangement joins TRBV10-3 to TRBJ2-1; maybe TRBD2 (6 bases). CDR3 size: 15 residues. V lost 10 bases and J 4 bases, leaving 20 bases between the germline ends. Per germline, CDR1 ENHRY and CDR2 SYGVKD. The CDR3 reads CATLGSRGRYNEQFF. Written as DNA, the CDR3 is TGTGCCACCCTGGGGAGCCGGGGGAGGTACAATGAGCAGTTCTTC.

The chain is built from TRBV7-9 and TRBJ1-1, with D possibly being TRBD1 (6 bases). The V gene's germline CDR1 is SEHNR and CDR2 FQNEAQ (reference sequence). Trimming removed 6 bases at V and 1 base at J, with 15 bases between. This CDR3 region has 15 residues. CDR3 nucleotides: TGTGCCAGCAGTTTTCATGGACAGCCGAACACTGAAGCTTTCTTT. It specifies CASSFHGQPNTEAFF.

This clonotype was seen many times. The V gene is TRBV20-1, the J gene TRBJ1-1; D is unclear. Per germline, CDR1 DFQATT and CDR2 SNEGSKA (reference sequence). This CDR3 region has 15 residues. The ends were cut back, 6 bases at V and 6 bases at J, with 23 bases in the middle. The CDR3 nucleotides read TGCAGTGCCCCAGCGGGAGGCTCCGGTCTGGCTGAAGCTTTCTTT. Translated: CSAPAGGSGLAEAFF.

Only one count was recorded for this clonotype. This rearrangement joins TRBV6-1 to TRBJ2-7, with 7 bases fitting TRBD2. Germline-derived CDR1 and CDR2 are MNHNS and SASEGT. This CDR3 has 16 amino acids. V lost 6 bases, J lost 5 bases, and 16 bases stayed unmatched. The CDR3 sequence is CASRSSGGVALHEQYF. The CDR3 bases are TGTGCCAGCAGGTCCAGTGGGGGGGTCGCGTTGCACGAGCAGTACTTC.

This clonotype was counted many times. This chain links TRBV12-3 or TRBV12-4 with TRBJ1-1, with D unresolved. V lost 6 bases, J lost 8 bases, and 10 bases lay in between. The length of the CDR3 is 11 residues. The CDR3 region is CASSMWQEAFF. As DNA, the CDR3 is TGTGCCAGCAGCATGTGGCAGGAAGCTTTCTTT.

The J gene is TRBJ1-5, the V gene TRBV7-9; D is ambiguous. The V end was cut by 2 bases, the J end by 3 bases, with 11 bases between. The germline gives CDR1 SEHNR, CDR2 FQNEAQ (reference sequence). The CDR3 covers 15 residues. Written as DNA, the CDR3 is TGTGCCAGCAGCTTAATAGCGATCAACAATCAGCCCCAGCATTTT. Its protein product is CASSLIAINNQPQHF.

This CDR3 reads CASSVAGGGGGAYEQYF. DNA of the CDR3: TGTGCCAGCAGCGTCGCCGGAGGGGGGGGTGGTGCCTACGAGCAGTACTTC. V and J are TRBV9 and TRBJ2-7, with a possible D match to TRBD2 (7 bases). Trimming pared 2 bases from V and 2 bases from J, leaving 20 bases between. CDR3 size: 17 residues. Per the germline V gene, CDR1 is SGDLS and CDR2 is YYNGEE.

This clonotype was recorded many times. This chain connects TRBV5-1 to TRBJ1-4; D is undetermined. The CDR3 loop spans 14 amino acids. The V gene lost 5 bases and the J gene lost 3 bases, with 11 bases spanning the gap. Germline CDR1 SGHRS, CDR2 YFSETQ. CDR3 residues: CASRVSGANEKLFF. The CDR3 nucleotides are TGCGCCAGCAGAGTATCAGGCGCTAATGAAAAACTGTTTTTT.

Many counts were recorded for this clonotype. This rearrangement joins TRBV3-1 to TRBJ1-3; the match to TRBD1 covers 7 bases. J lost 7 bases, V lost 3 bases, and 3 bases had no gene match. CDR1 is LGHDT, CDR2 YNNKEL, per germline (reference sequence). CDR3 length: 13 residues. This CDR3 reads CASSQIQGNTIYF. The CDR3, as DNA: TGTGCCAGCAGCCAGATACAGGGGAACACCATATATTTT.

This clonotype showed up just a few times. The CDR3 loop reads CASSITGEGDIQYF. The CDR3 DNA sequence: TGTGCCAGCAGCATTACAGGGGAGGGGGACATTCAGTACTTC. The V call is TRBV6-2 or TRBV6-3, the J call TRBJ2-4; perhaps D is TRBD1 or TRBD2 (7 bases each). V lost 6 bases to trimming and J lost 8 bases, with 17 bases between them. The CDR3 sequence is 14 residues long. CDR1 is MNHEY, CDR2 SVGEGT, per germline.

This clonotype was observed at least ten times. The chain employs TRBV5-5 and TRBJ1-3; TRBD1 is a possible D gene (5 bases). V lost 4 bases and J lost 0, with 11 bases in between. This CDR3 has 15 residues. Germline CDR1 is SGHKS and CDR2 is YYEKEE (reference sequence). CDR3 in DNA: TGTGCCAGCAGCCGGGACCTAAACTCTGGAAACACCATATATTTT. Amino acid sequence: CASSRDLNSGNTIYF.

This clonotype was detected many times. This sequence joins TRBV5-4 and TRBJ1-3, with TRBD1 identical over 9 bases. The CDR3 consists of 14 residues. V lost 4 bases and J lost 4; bases outside the gene matches: 3. Germline assignment: CDR1 SGHNT and CDR2 YYREEE (reference sequence). The CDR3 loop is CASSPDRGGNTIYF. The CDR3 DNA reads as TGTGCCAGCAGCCCGGACAGGGGAGGAAACACCATATATTTT.

In its sample, this clonotype was seen many times. The rearrangement uses TRBV2 and TRBJ1-2; 9 nucleotides match TRBD1. The V and J ends lost 5 bases and 7 bases, in that order; junction bases with no gene match: 8. This CDR3 is 14 amino acids long. CDR1 is SNHLY, CDR2 FYNNEI, per germline. The CDR3 sequence: CASSPGTGNFGYTF. As DNA, the CDR3 is TGTGCCAGCAGTCCCGGGACAGGGAATTTTGGCTACACCTTC.

The V gene is TRBV2, the J gene TRBJ1-3, with unresolved D. CDR3 size: 15 residues. Trimming took 3 bases from V and 4 from J, leaving 13 bases between them. Germline V gene lookup returns CDR1 SNHLY and CDR2 FYNNEI. The CDR3 reads CASSEVPRGGNTIYF. The CDR3 region has the DNA TGTGCCAGCAGTGAGGTCCCGCGAGGGGGAAACACCATATATTTT.

There are many counts of this clonotype. V gene TRBV5-5 combines with J gene TRBJ1-1; maybe TRBD1 (5 bases). Trimming left V 3 bases short and J 7 bases short, with 10 bases between. The germline CDR1 and CDR2 sequences are SGHKS and YYEKEE (reference sequence). The CDR3 is made up of 12 amino acids. The chain's CDR3 is CASSWDPLEAFF. DNA of the CDR3: TGTGCCAGCAGCTGGGACCCTCTTGAAGCTTTCTTT.

This rearrangement joins TRBV29-1 to TRBJ1-2; 7 nucleotides agree with TRBD1. This CDR3 has 11 amino acids. Germline CDR1 reads SQVTM; CDR2 reads ANQGSEA. The junction had 4 bases not matched to a gene; V was cut back by 4 bases and J by 8 bases. CDR3 DNA sequence: TGCAGCGTTGTCGTGGGACAGGGCTACACCTTC. Translation gives CSVVVGQGYTF. The full variable domain, its missing parts supplied by reference TRBV29-1 and TRBJ1-2, is SAVISQKPSRDICQRGTSLTIQCQVDSQVTMMFWYRQQPGQSLTLIATANQGSEATYESGFVIDKFPISRPNLTFSTLTVSNMSPEDSSIYLCSVVVGQGYTFGSGTRLTVV.

The J gene is TRBJ2-2, the V gene TRBV3-1, with 9 bases lining up with TRBD1. The CDR3 has 15 residues. Per the germline V gene, CDR1 is LGHDT and CDR2 is YNNKEL (reference sequence). The trim removed 2 bases at V and 8 bases at J, leaving 6 bases unmatched. The CDR3 loop is CASSQPQGAGGELFF. In DNA, the CDR3 is TGTGCCAGCAGCCAACCACAGGGGGCTGGAGGGGAGCTGTTTTTT.

This clonotype has a count of ten or more. CDR3 bases: TGTGCCAGCAGTTACCGGACCAGAGAGACCCAGTACTTC. Amino acid sequence: CASSYRTRETQYF. The chain links TRBV2 to TRBJ2-5; no reliable D call. CDR1 SNHLY and CDR2 FYNNEI come from the germline V gene. This CDR3 comprises 13 residues. Between the trimmed V and J ends, which lost 5 bases and 4 bases, there was a span of 11 bases.

This clonotype was recorded at least ten times. The chain couples TRBV20-1 to TRBJ1-1; weak D call: TRBD1 (5 bases). The germline V gene has CDR1 DFQATT and CDR2 SNEGSKA (reference sequence). Trimming left V 1 base short and J 3 bases short, with 15 bases between. The CDR3 loop spans 15 amino acids. As DNA, the CDR3 is TGCAGTGCTAGAGTGACCAGGGTTTCCGACACTGAAGCTTTCTTT. Translated, it gives CSARVTRVSDTEAFF.

This clonotype was detected ten times or more. The chain uses TRBV4-3 and TRBJ2-7, with no clear D. CDR1 is LGHNA, CDR2 YSLEER, per germline. There are 17 residues in the CDR3. V shed 1 base and J shed 0 bases, with 16 bases lying between them. The CDR3 loop reads CASSQARTTLSSYEQYF. In DNA, the CDR3 is TGCGCCAGCAGCCAAGCCCGGACCACTCTGAGCTCCTACGAGCAGTACTTC.

The chain couples TRBV25-1 to TRBJ2-7; tentative D call: TRBD2 (5 bases). The germline V gene encodes CDR1 MGHDK and CDR2 SYGVNS. V was trimmed by 3 bases and J by 2 bases, leaving 17 bases between them. The CDR3 runs to 16 residues. The CDR3 nucleotides read TGTGCCAGCAGTGACCTTCCTAGCCCCCCACCCTACGAGCAGTACTTC. Its translation: CASSDLPSPPPYEQYF.

The sample holds a few counts of this clonotype. The V gene is TRBV10-3, the J gene TRBJ2-5; TRBD2 might be the D (6 bases). V lost 0 bases and J 2 bases, leaving 10 bases between the germline ends. CDR1 and CDR2 (germline): ENHRY, SYGVKD. The CDR3 is 15 residues long. For the CDR3, the DNA is TGTGCCATCAGTGAGTCGGGGGGACTGCAAGAGACCCAGTACTTC. It encodes CAISESGGLQETQYF.

This clonotype was recorded at least ten times. The gene calls are TRBV6-6 and TRBJ1-1; TRBD1 is a possible D gene (5 bases). CDR3 length equals 15 residues. V lost 4 bases, J lost 4 bases, and 16 bases lay in between. CDR1 and CDR2 (germline): MNHNY, SVGAGI (reference sequence). CDR3 in amino acids: CASSSSQGWGTEAFF. The DNA of the CDR3 is TGTGCCAGCAGTTCCTCGCAGGGTTGGGGCACTGAAGCTTTCTTT.

The CDR3 loop is CASTRTMSDREHEQFF. The CDR3 DNA reads as TGTGCCAGCACCCGAACTATGTCTGACAGGGAACATGAGCAGTTCTTC. This chain connects TRBV11-1 to TRBJ2-1; 7 bases are a match to TRBD1. Germline assignment: CDR1 SGHAT and CDR2 FQDESV (reference sequence). The V gene end was trimmed by 7 bases and the J gene end by 8 bases; junction bases not matched to a gene: 17. The CDR3 spans 16 residues.

J is TRBJ2-5 and V is TRBV2; D is unclear. This CDR3 contains 15 residues. Germline V gene data show CDR1 as SNHLY and CDR2 as FYNNEI. V was pared by 5 bases and J by 1 base, with 14 bases between. The chain's CDR3 is CASSSLHRAQETQYF. Written as DNA, the CDR3 is TGTGCCAGCAGTTCCCTTCACCGGGCCCAAGAGACCCAGTACTTC.

This clonotype was observed at least ten times. The chain joins TRBV7-2 to TRBJ1-2; possibly TRBD1 for D (5 bases). Germline-derived CDR1 and CDR2 are SGHTA and FQGNSA. Trimming left V 5 bases short and J 0 bases short, with 16 bases between. The CDR3 extends over 16 amino acids. The CDR3 here is CASSPDKGRTNYGYTF. The CDR3 nucleotides are TGTGCCAGCAGCCCCGACAAGGGGAGAACTAACTATGGCTACACCTTC.

This clonotype was counted only a few times. The chain combines TRBV3-1 with TRBJ1-1, with TRBD1 identical over 8 bases. The CDR3 sequence is 16 residues long. V gave up 4 bases and J gave up 1 base; unmatched junction bases: 8. Per germline, CDR1 LGHDT and CDR2 YNNKEL (reference sequence). CDR3 amino acids: CASSREWDRRNTEAFF. Written as DNA, the CDR3 is TGTGCCAGCAGCCGCGAGTGGGACAGGAGGAACACTGAAGCTTTCTTT.

The V and J genes are TRBV7-2 and TRBJ1-3; D gene unclear. The CDR3 loop spans 13 amino acids. CDR1 SGHTA and CDR2 FQGNSA come from the germline V gene. V lost 8 bases to trimming and J lost 0 bases, with 8 bases between them. The CDR3 region is CASRLSSGNTIYF. CDR3 DNA sequence: TGTGCCAGCCGATTATCCTCTGGAAACACCATATATTTT.

This clonotype was counted at least ten times. At one of its ends the junction is not consistent with the germline gene, which may arise from a read error. The V and J genes are TRBV5-1 and TRBJ2-3; D is uncertain. Germline lookup yields CDR1 SGHRS and CDR2 YFSETQ. This CDR3 is 13 amino acids long. The chain's CDR3 is CASSLGSTDTQYF. CDR3 nucleotide sequence: TGTGCCAGCAGCTTAGGGAGCACAGATACGCAGTATTTT.

Ten or more counts support this clonotype. The chain is built from TRBV15 and TRBJ2-7; D is perhaps TRBD2 (7 bases). The CDR3 length is 19 residues. Deletions cut 0 bases from V and 5 bases from J, with 26 bases between. Germline V gene lookup returns CDR1 LNHNV and CDR2 YYDKDF (reference sequence). The DNA for the CDR3 is TGTGCCACCAGCAGAGATCTAGGGCTAAGGGGGAGGGGAGACCACGAGCAGTACTTC. This gives the protein CATSRDLGLRGRGDHEQYF.

At least ten counts were recorded for this clonotype. This CDR3 reads CATKKLADEQFF. CDR3 bases: TGTGCCACCAAAAAACTAGCGGATGAGCAGTTCTTC. The chain is built from TRBV15 and TRBJ2-1, with 8 bases that match TRBD2. In germline, CDR1 is LNHNV, CDR2 YYDKDF (reference sequence). V dropped 7 bases and J dropped 8; count of bases not matched to a gene: 4. This CDR3 comprises 12 residues.

This clonotype was counted ten times or more. The J gene is TRBJ2-1, the V gene TRBV5-5; D is uncertain. Germline V gives CDR1 SGHKS, CDR2 YYEKEE (reference sequence). The CDR3 consists of 13 residues. V gave up 1 base and J gave up 9 bases, with 11 bases separating them. CDR3 in amino acids: CASSLSPPGEQFF. The DNA of the CDR3 is TGTGCCAGCAGCTTGAGTCCCCCGGGTGAGCAGTTCTTC.